This T cell receptor beta chain was recovered during a study of identical twins. Overall study results and limits: Invariant MAIT and iNKT cells are populations that could partly confound zero-insertion analyses.

This clonotype has only a few counts. Its antigen is not known. CDR3 length: 13 amino acids. With V trimmed by 7 bases and J by 3 bases, 4 bases remained unmatched. CDR1 is SNHLY and CDR2 is FYNNEI in the germline V gene. One entry per CDR3 protein results from TCRdb running MiXCR on the 5' RACE reads. The profile shows around 1.7 million distinct CDR3 sequences, 32% of them singletons. The TCR originated in a newborn girl in good health. The material sequenced was cord blood. The V and J genes are TRBV2 and TRBJ2-5; 8 bases line up with TRBD1. The CDR3: CASKAGGEETQYF. Written as DNA, the CDR3 is TGTGCCAGCAAGGCAGGGGGCGAAGAGACCCAGTACTTC. The full variable domain, in which reference TRBV2 and TRBJ2-5 provide the parts outside the CDR3, is EPEVTQTPSHQVTQMGQEVILRCVPISNHLYFYWYRQILGQKVEFLVSFYNNEISEKSEIFDDQFSVERPDGSNFTLKIRSTKLEDSAMYFCASKAGGEETQYFGPGTRLLVL.